The table lists the clone carrying this T cell receptor beta chain with a few counts. The antigen is unknown. Deletions cut 6 bases from V and 0 bases from J, with 15 bases between. Per the germline V gene, CDR1 is ENHRY and CDR2 is SYGVKD. The CDR3 spans 15 residues. The sample comes from a study of identical twins' blood T cells. Study-wide points: Shared CDR3 clonotype counts tracked mainly the product of cloneset sizes. Each donor's most abundant TCRbeta clonotypes shared more CDR3 sequences with her twin than unrelated donors.

Donors were six healthy women in three monozygous twin pairs. TCRdb itself ran the 5' RACE reads through MiXCR, one entry per CDR3 protein. Of hundreds of thousands of distinct CDR3 sequences in the sample, about 28% were seen once. V is TRBV10-3 and J is TRBJ2-7; no reliable D call. The receptor comes from a woman aged 18-50 years in good health. Sequenced material: PBMCs. The CDR3 spells CAIRGPTESSYEQYF. The CDR3 DNA sequence: TGTGCCATCAGGGGTCCAACAGAGAGCTCCTACGAGCAGTACTTC.